Shown below are 10 T cell receptor beta chains from a single sample sequenced in a study of blood T cell repertoires in COVID-19. Sequencing was performed with immunoSEQ multiplex PCR; in TCRdb, only in-frame clones are kept and a portion is missing. This table has roughly 120,000 clones, around 88% appearing once. Sequenced material: peripheral blood. These receptors originate from a human donor in a cohort sampled during active COVID-19.

The chain carries TRBV20-1 and TRBJ1-6, with no clear D. The germline CDR1 and CDR2 sequences are DFQATT and SNEGSKA (reference sequence). CDR3 length equals 17 residues. V lost 3 bases, J lost 0 bases, and 15 bases lay in between. CDR3 loop: CSASSIEVSSYNSPLHF. The CDR3, as DNA: TGCAGTGCTAGTTCGATTGAAGTTAGCTCCTATAATTCACCCCTCCACTTT.

The J gene is TRBJ1-5, the V gene TRBV12-5; TRBD1 is a possible D gene (6 bases). The CDR3 is made up of 14 amino acids. V lost 1 base to trimming and J lost 6 bases, with 10 bases between them. Germline CDR1 reads LGHNT; CDR2 reads FRNRAP. The CDR3 here is CASGLAGGSQPQHF. The CDR3 DNA sequence: TGTGCTAGTGGTTTGGCTGGGGGCAGTCAGCCCCAGCATTTT. The entire variable domain, with the rest obtained from reference TRBV12-5 and TRBJ1-5, is as follows: DARVTQTPRHKVTEMGQEVTMRCQPILGHNTVFWYRQTMMQGLELLAYFRNRAPLDDSGMPKDRFSAEMPDATLATLKIQPSEPRDSAVYFCASGLAGGSQPQHFGDGTRLSIL.

V is TRBV10-2 and J is TRBJ1-1, with D maybe TRBD1 (5 bases). The CDR3 sequence is 14 residues long. Deletions cut 3 bases from V and 5 bases from J, with 13 bases between. The germline CDR1 and CDR2 sequences are WSHSY and SAAADI. The CDR3 nucleotides read TGCGCCAGCAGTGACATGGGCAGGGTTACTGAAGCTTTCTTT. Translation: CASSDMGRVTEAFF.

This clone was picked up one time. CDR3 DNA: TGTGCCAGCAGCTTAGCTAGAGAGACCCAGTACTTC. It is translated as CASSLARETQYF. The rearrangement links TRBV7-2 to TRBJ2-5; D uncertain. The CDR3 consists of 12 residues. Germline V gene data show CDR1 as SGHTA and CDR2 as FQGNSA. V lost 0 bases to trimming and J lost 4 bases, with 3 bases between them.

V is TRBV4-3 and J is TRBJ2-1, with TRBD2 matching over 11 bases. This CDR3 is built from 17 residues. Germline CDR1 reads LGHNA; CDR2 reads YSLEER. Unmatched junction bases numbered 7, after V lost 0 bases and J lost 6 bases. CDR3 nucleotide sequence: TGCGCCAGCAGCCAAGATCCCTTAGCGGGGGGGGGCAATGAGCAGTTCTTC. As protein: CASSQDPLAGGGNEQFF.

The J gene is TRBJ1-1, the V gene TRBV2; perhaps TRBD1 as D (6 bases). The CDR3 totals 12 residues. Germline V lookup: CDR1 SNHLY, CDR2 FYNNEI. Trimming took 9 bases from V and 2 from J, leaving 10 bases between them. As DNA, the CDR3 is TGTGCCAGTTACAGGGTTAACACTGAAGCTTTCTTT. It translates to CASYRVNTEAFF.

CDR3 DNA: TGTGCCAGCAGCTCAAGACAGGGGCCCATGAACACTGAAGCTTTCTTT. It codes for CASSSRQGPMNTEAFF. V usage is TRBV7-9 and J usage is TRBJ1-1; 8 bases are shared with TRBD1. Germline lookup yields CDR1 SEHNR and CDR2 FQNEAQ (reference sequence). V lost 4 bases, J lost 0 bases, and 7 bases stayed unmatched. The CDR3 sequence is 16 residues long.

The chain carries TRBV29-1 and TRBJ2-2, with D possibly being TRBD1 (6 bases). With 7 bases removed from V and 2 bases from J, the gap between germline ends came to 11 bases. The CDR3 is made up of 13 amino acids. Germline assignment: CDR1 SQVTM and CDR2 ANQGSEA. The CDR3 DNA sequence: TGCAGCGGGGACAATCTTAACACCGGGGAGCTGTTTTTT. As protein: CSGDNLNTGELFF.

The chain employs TRBV2 and TRBJ1-5; no reliable D call. The germline V and J ends were trimmed by 3 bases and 0 bases, with 9 bases remaining between them. Germline V gene data show CDR1 as SNHLY and CDR2 as FYNNEI. The CDR3 spans 15 residues. The CDR3 bases are TGTGCCAGCAGTGACGAGGGCCATAGCAATCAGCCCCAGCATTTT. Amino acid sequence: CASSDEGHSNQPQHF.

The J gene is TRBJ2-1, the V gene TRBV9; 7 bases map to TRBD2. Losses at the gene ends were 0 bases for V and 3 bases for J; bases not matched to a gene: 3. Germline CDR1 is SGDLS and CDR2 is YYNGEE. This CDR3 is built from 15 residues. The CDR3 coding sequence is TGTGCCAGCAGCGTAGGACTAGCCGTCTACAATGAGCAGTTCTTC. Protein sequence: CASSVGLAVYNEQFF.